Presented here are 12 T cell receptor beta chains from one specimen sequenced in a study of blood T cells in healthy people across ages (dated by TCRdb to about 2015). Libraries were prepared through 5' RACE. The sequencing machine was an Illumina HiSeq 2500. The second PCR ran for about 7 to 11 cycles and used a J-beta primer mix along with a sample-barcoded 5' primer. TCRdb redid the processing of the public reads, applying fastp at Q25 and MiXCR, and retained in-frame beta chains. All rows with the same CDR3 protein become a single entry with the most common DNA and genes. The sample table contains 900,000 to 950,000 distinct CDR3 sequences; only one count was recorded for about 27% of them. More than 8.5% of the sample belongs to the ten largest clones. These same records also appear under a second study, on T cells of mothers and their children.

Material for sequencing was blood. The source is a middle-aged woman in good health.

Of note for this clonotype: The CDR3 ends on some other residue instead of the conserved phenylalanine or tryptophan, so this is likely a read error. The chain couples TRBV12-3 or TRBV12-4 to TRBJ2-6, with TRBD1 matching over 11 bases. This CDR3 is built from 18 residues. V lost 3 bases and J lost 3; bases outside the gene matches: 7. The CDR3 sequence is CASSFFGTGGYGANVLTY. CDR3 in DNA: TGTGCCAGCAGTTTTTTTGGGACAGGGGGATATGGGGCCAACGTCCTGACTTAC.

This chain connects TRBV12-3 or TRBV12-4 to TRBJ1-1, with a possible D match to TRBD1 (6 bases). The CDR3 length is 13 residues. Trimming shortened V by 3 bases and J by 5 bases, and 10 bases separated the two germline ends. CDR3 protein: CASSFTGRTEAFF. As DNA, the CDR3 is TGTGCCAGCAGTTTTACAGGGCGTACTGAAGCTTTCTTT.

In nucleotides, the CDR3 is TGCGCCAGCAGCGCGGGACTAGCGTACCAAGAGACCCAGTACTTC. Protein sequence: CASSAGLAYQETQYF. V and J are TRBV5-1 and TRBJ2-5; 10 nucleotides agree with TRBD2. The CDR3 has 15 amino acids. After removal of 4 bases from V and 0 bases from J, the junction contained 3 bases not matched to a gene. Looked up from germline, CDR1 is SGHRS and CDR2 is YFSETQ. The full variable domain, in which reference TRBV5-1 and TRBJ2-5 provide the parts outside the CDR3, is KAGVTQTPRYLIKTRGQQVTLSCSPISGHRSVSWYQQTPGQGLQFLFEYFSETQRNKGNFPGRFSGRQFSNSRSEMNVSTLELGDSALYLCASSAGLAYQETQYFGPGTRLLVL.

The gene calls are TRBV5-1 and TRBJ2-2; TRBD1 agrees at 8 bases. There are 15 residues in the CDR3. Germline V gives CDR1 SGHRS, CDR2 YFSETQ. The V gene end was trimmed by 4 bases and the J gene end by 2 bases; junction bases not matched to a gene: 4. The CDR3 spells CASSGQGPNTGELFF. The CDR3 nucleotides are TGCGCCAGCAGCGGACAGGGACCCAACACCGGGGAGCTGTTTTTT.

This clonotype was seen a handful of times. The CDR3 sequence: CASSLYQGNANYGYTF. In DNA form, the CDR3 reads TGTGCCAGCAGCTTGTATCAGGGCAACGCTAACTATGGCTACACCTTC. The V call is TRBV5-6, the J call TRBJ1-2, with D tentatively TRBD1 (5 bases). V gave up 1 base and J gave up 0 bases, with 13 bases separating them. The CDR3 has 16 amino acids. Germline V gives CDR1 SGHDT, CDR2 YYEEEE.

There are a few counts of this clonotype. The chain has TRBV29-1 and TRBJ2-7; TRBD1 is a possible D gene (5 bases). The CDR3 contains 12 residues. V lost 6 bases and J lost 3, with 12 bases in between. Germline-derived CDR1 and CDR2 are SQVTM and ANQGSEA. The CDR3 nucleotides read TGCAGCGTCGCCCCGACAGACTACGAGCAGTACTTC. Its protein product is CSVAPTDYEQYF.

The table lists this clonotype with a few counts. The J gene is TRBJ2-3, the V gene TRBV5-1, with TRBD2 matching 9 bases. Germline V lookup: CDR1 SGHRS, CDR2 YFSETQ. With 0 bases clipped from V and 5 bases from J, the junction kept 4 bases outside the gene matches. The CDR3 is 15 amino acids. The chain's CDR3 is CASSLDLRGGDTQYF. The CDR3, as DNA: TGCGCCAGCAGCTTGGACTTGCGGGGGGGAGATACGCAGTATTTT.

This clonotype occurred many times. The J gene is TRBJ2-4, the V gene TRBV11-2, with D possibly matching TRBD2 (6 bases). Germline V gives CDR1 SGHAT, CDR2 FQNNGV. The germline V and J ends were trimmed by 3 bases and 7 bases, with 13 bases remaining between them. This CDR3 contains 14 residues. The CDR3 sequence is CASSLPSEGNIQYF. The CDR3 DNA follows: TGTGCCAGCAGCTTGCCTAGCGAGGGGAACATTCAGTACTTC. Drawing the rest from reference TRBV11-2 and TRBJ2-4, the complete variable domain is EAGVAQSPRYKIIEKRQSVAFWCNPISGHATLYWYQQILGQGPKLLIQFQNNGVVDDSQLPKDRFSAERLKGVDSTLKIQPAKLEDSAVYLCASSLPSEGNIQYFGAGTRLSVL.

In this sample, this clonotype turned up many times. The CDR3 spells CSVEVPTPRATYEQYF. The CDR3 bases are TGCAGCGTTGAAGTCCCCACCCCACGGGCCACCTACGAGCAGTACTTC. The rearrangement uses TRBV29-1 and TRBJ2-7; D gene uncertain. The germline V gene encodes CDR1 SQVTM and CDR2 ANQGSEA. The length of the CDR3 is 16 residues. V lost 1 base and J 2 bases, leaving 18 bases between the germline ends.

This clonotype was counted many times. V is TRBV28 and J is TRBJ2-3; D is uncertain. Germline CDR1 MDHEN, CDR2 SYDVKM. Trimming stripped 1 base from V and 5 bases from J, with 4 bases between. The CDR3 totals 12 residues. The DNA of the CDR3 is TGTGCCAGCAGTTTATACGGAGATACGCAGTATTTT. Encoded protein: CASSLYGDTQYF.

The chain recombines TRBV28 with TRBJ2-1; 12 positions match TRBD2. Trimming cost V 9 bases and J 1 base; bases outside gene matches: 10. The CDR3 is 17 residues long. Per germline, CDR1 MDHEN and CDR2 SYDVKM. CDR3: CASSPRTSGESYNEQFF. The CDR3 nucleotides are TGTGCCAGTAGTCCAAGGACTAGCGGGGAGTCCTACAATGAGCAGTTCTTC.

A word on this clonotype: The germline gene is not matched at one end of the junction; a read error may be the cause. The CDR3: CASTPIGTEAFF. In DNA, the CDR3 is TGTGCTAGCACCCCAATCGGAACTGAAGCTTTCTTT. V is TRBV7-7 and J is TRBJ1-1, with unresolved D. The CDR3 runs 12 residues. The germline V gene encodes CDR1 SSHAT and CDR2 FNYEAQ (reference sequence).